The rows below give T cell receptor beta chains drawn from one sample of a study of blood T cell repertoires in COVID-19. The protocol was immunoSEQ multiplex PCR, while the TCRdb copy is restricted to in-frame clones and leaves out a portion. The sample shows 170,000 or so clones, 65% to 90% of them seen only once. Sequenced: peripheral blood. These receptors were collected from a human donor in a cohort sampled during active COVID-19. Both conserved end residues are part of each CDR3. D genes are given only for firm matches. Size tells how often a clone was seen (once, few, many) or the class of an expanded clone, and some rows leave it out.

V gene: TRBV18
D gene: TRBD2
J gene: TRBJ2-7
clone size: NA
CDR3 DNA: TGTGCCAGCTCACCACCGGACAGCGGGACTAGCGGGAAAAACGAGCAGTACTTC
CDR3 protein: CASSPPDSGTSGKNEQYF

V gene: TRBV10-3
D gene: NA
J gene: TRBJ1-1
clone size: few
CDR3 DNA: TGTGCCATCAGTGTATCAGGGGTTAACACTGAAGCTTTCTTT
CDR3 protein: CAISVSGVNTEAFF

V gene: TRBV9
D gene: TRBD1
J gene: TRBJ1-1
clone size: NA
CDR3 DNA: TGTGCCAGCAGCGTAGAGGCAGGGGGGAACACTGAAGCTTTCTTT
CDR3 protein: CASSVEAGGNTEAFF

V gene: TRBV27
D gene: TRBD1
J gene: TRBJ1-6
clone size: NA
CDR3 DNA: TGTGCCAGCAGCCCGACAGGGTTTAATTCACCCCTCCACTTT
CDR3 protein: CASSPTGFNSPLHF

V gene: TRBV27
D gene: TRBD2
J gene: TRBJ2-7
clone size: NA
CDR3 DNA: TGTGCCAGCCAGACCGGGAGGGGTTCCTACGAGCAGTACTTC
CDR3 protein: CASQTGRGSYEQYF

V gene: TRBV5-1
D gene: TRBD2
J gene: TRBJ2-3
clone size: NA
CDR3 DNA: TGCGCCAGCAGGGGGCTTAGCGGGAGGGGCACAGATACGCAGTATTTT
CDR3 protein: CASRGLSGRGTDTQYF

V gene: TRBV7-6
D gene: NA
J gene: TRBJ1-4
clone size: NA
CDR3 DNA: TGTGCCAGCAGCTTAAGTTCAGCAACTAATGAAAAACTGTTTTTT
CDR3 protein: CASSLSSATNEKLFF

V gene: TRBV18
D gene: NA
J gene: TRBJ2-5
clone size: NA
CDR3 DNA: TGTGCCAGCTCACCGGACACCCTCCAAGAGACCCAGTACTTC
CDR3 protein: CASSPDTLQETQYF

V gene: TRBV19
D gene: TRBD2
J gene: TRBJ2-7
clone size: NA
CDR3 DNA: TGTGCCAGTAGTATGGCTAGCGGAATCTACGAGCAGTACTTC
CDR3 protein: CASSMASGIYEQYF

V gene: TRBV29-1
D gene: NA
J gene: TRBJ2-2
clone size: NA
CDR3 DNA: TGCAGCGGAGTTGAGGGTGACACCGGGGAGCTGTTTTTT
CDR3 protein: CSGVEGDTGELFF

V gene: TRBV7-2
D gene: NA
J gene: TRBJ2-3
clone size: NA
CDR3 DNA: TGTGCCAGCAGTCCCCCAGGCGGGTGGAGCACAGATACGCAGTATTTT
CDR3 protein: CASSPPGGWSTDTQYF

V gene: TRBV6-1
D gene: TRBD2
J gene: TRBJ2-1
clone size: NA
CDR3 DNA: TGTGCCAGCAGTGGGAGGACTAGCGGGAGATCCTACAATGAGCAGTTCTTC
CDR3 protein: CASSGRTSGRSYNEQFF

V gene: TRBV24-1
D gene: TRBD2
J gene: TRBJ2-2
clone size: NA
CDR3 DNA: TGTGCCTCCCGCGGAGCGGGAGCTACCGGGGAGCTGTTTTTT
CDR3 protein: CASRGAGATGELFF